These T cell receptor beta chains were read from a single sample in a study of blood T cells in healthy people across ages. MiXCR was run by TCRdb on the 5' RACE reads, yielding one entry per CDR3 protein. The data contain some 760,000 distinct CDR3 sequences, 25% of them singletons. These data also featured in a second study, about T cells of mothers and their children.

The sample taken for sequencing was blood. The source is a boy younger than 18 in good health. The CDR3 runs from the conserved cysteine through the conserved F or W.

v_gene	len	j_gene	CDR3aa
TRBV27	13	TRBJ2-7	CASKVAGQYEQYF
TRBV6-5	14	TRBJ1-2	CASSSPGGRYGYTF
TRBV28	17	TRBJ2-7	CASSDPPGRSPFSEQYF
TRBV29-1	13	TRBJ1-1	CSYNRGRNTEAFF
TRBV15	22	TRBJ2-2	CATSRDLGKGETKPQNTGELFF
TRBV20-1	16	TRBJ2-7	CSARVAGGRVSYEQYF
TRBV7-2	15	TRBJ1-2	CASSSTGLGDYGYTF
TRBV6-2/TRBV6-3	14	TRBJ2-6	CASSPPLGANVLTF
TRBV20-1	14	TRBJ2-3	CSLGTWELTDTQYF
TRBV6-4	15	TRBJ1-2	CASSTNGQGTYGYTF
TRBV20-1	17	TRBJ2-7	CSAYPTSTSGSSDEQYF
TRBV6-5	14	TRBJ2-7	CASSYPGQGYEQYF
TRBV2	12	.	CAIGTGYNEQFF
TRBV14	15	TRBJ2-7	CASSQGTGFLYEQYF